These 10 T cell receptor beta chains came from one sample sequenced in a study of shared clonotypes between healthy human individuals. The assay was immunoSEQ multiplex PCR, and TCRdb's table has in-frame clones only and misses some. The sample consists of 950,000 to 1,200,000 clones, 70% to 85% of them appearing once. Specimen: memory CD4+ T cells from PBMCs. Documented subset: CD45RA-negative fraction. These receptor sequences come from a man younger than 35 in good health. Some clones in this sample may be carry-over from other donors' samples.

This clone came up once. This rearrangement joins TRBV30 to TRBJ2-7; 12 bases fit TRBD2. The trim removed 3 bases at V and 1 base at J, leaving 4 bases unmatched. CDR1 and CDR2 from the germline V gene are GTSNPN and SVGIG (reference sequence). This CDR3 region has 15 residues. CDR3 sequence reads: CAWSLGLAGSYEQYF. CDR3 nucleotides: TGTGCCTGGAGCCTCGGACTAGCGGGGTCCTACGAGCAGTACTTC. Full variable domain (rest looked up from reference TRBV30 and TRBJ2-7): SQTIHQWPATLVQPVGSPLSLECTVEGTSNPNLYWYRQAAGRGLQLLFYSVGIGQISSEVPQNLSASRPQDRQFILSSKKLLLSDSGFYLCAWSLGLAGSYEQYFGPGTRLTVT.

The chain uses TRBV5-1 and TRBJ2-2, with D perhaps matching TRBD2 (6 bases). This CDR3 region has 13 residues. The V and J ends lost 3 bases and 6 bases respectively, with 9 bases between them. The germline V gene encodes CDR1 SGHRS and CDR2 YFSETQ. The DNA for the CDR3 is TGCGCCAGCAGCTCCGGGGGTCCCGGGGAGCTGTTTTTT. Its protein is CASSSGGPGELFF.

The table lists this clone with a count of one. The rearrangement uses TRBV5-6 and TRBJ2-1, with D maybe TRBD1 (7 bases). The CDR3 has 14 residues. V was trimmed by 3 bases and J by 8 bases, leaving 15 bases between them. CDR1 is SGHDT and CDR2 is YYEEEE in the germline V gene. The CDR3 region is CASSWGDSLDEQFF. The CDR3 DNA reads TGTGCCAGCAGCTGGGGGGACAGTCTCGATGAGCAGTTCTTC.

V gene TRBV5-1 combines with J gene TRBJ2-7; D ambiguous. Trimming left V 1 base short and J 4 bases short, with 9 bases between. Germline CDR1 SGHRS, CDR2 YFSETQ. The CDR3 consists of 13 residues. CDR3 in DNA: TGCGCCAGCAGCTTGTATGCGGATTACGAGCAGTACTTC. Residues: CASSLYADYEQYF.

This sequence joins TRBV4-2 and TRBJ2-1, with 7 bases matching TRBD2. Trimming cost V 0 bases and J 7 bases; bases outside gene matches: 6. Germline loops: CDR1 LGHNA, CDR2 YNFKEQ. This CDR3 comprises 15 residues. CDR3 protein: CASSQDPLAANEQFF. The CDR3 DNA sequence: TGTGCCAGCAGCCAAGACCCCCTAGCGGCTAATGAGCAGTTCTTC.

The rearrangement links TRBV27 to TRBJ2-1, with 9 bases that match TRBD2. CDR3 size: 16 residues. V lost 8 bases to trimming and J lost 7 bases; unmatched junction nucleotides: 15. The germline V gene has CDR1 MNHEY and CDR2 SMNVEV (reference sequence). CDR3 coding DNA: TGTGCCAGCGGGGAACTTAGCGGGAGTGGGGAAAATGAGCAGTTCTTC. It specifies CASGELSGSGENEQFF.

This sequence joins TRBV9 and TRBJ1-1, with D possibly being TRBD1 (5 bases). V was pared by 0 bases and J by 5 bases, with 11 bases between. The germline CDR1 and CDR2 sequences are SGDLS and YYNGEE. CDR3 length: 14 residues. As DNA, the CDR3 is TGTGCCAGCAGCGTAGGAGGGGTTGGAACTGAAGCTTTCTTT. This sequence encodes CASSVGGVGTEAFF. The whole variable domain, remainder taken from reference TRBV9 and TRBJ1-1, is DSGVTQTPKHLITATGQRVTLRCSPRSGDLSVYWYQQSLDQGLQFLIQYYNGEERAKGNILERFSAQQFPDLHSELNLSSLELGDSALYFCASSVGGVGTEAFFGQGTRLTVV.

This clone was found a few times. This chain links TRBV14 with TRBJ1-1; no reliable D call. Between the trimmed V and J ends, which lost 6 bases and 6 bases, there was a span of 14 bases. The V gene's germline CDR1 is SGHDN and CDR2 FVKESK. CDR3 size: 13 residues. In DNA form, the CDR3 reads TGTGCCAGCAGTCGAAGCTGGGGAGCTGAAGCTTTCTTT. Translated, it gives CASSRSWGAEAFF.

The genes are TRBV30 and TRBJ2-7, with TRBD1 identical over 8 bases. CDR3 length equals 14 residues. Trimming at V came to 3 bases and at J to 0 bases, leaving 4 bases not matched to a gene. The germline CDR1 and CDR2 sequences are GTSNPN and SVGIG (reference sequence). CDR3: CAWRRDRSSYEQYF. Written as DNA, the CDR3 is TGTGCCTGGAGAAGGGACAGGTCCTCCTACGAGCAGTACTTC.

V is TRBV14 and J is TRBJ2-5; D gene uncertain. The CDR3 has 16 amino acids. Germline CDR1 and CDR2: SGHDN and FVKESK. Trimming removed 1 base at V and 4 bases at J, with 16 bases between. In DNA form, the CDR3 reads TGTGCCAGCAGCCAAGGAGTGACTGCAGGAAGAGAGACCCAGTACTTC. This sequence encodes CASSQGVTAGRETQYF.